This TCR beta chain was retrieved from a study of blood T cell repertoires in COVID-19 (dated by TCRdb to 2020 to 2022). For the wider study: The collaborator samples originated in the United States, Italy and Spain and spanned the acute and convalescent phases of COVID-19. The repertoires were released in a freely available public database meant as a resource for research on the immune response to SARS-CoV-2. Where HLA class I and class II types were available, the types were taken from metadata supplied by the sample provider, not from assay-based typing. Samples were obtained from the ongoing ImmuneRACE study (first 160 participants) and from about 1,300 subjects provided by 6 global collaborators. The material from the prospective study consisted of cDNA or gDNA derived from T cells, B-cell-depleted T cells, or PBMCs. Sample metadata almost always included a de-identified subject ID, COVID-19 status, age in years and sex. Subjects who had been exposed to COVID-19, were actively infected with it, or had recovered from it provided the deeply sampled blood TCRbeta repertoires that made up the dataset. Overall study outcomes, separate from this receptor: Clinical and demographic metadata were provided uncurated, with the amount varying by source and participant.

Whole blood was collected in K2EDTA tubes by collaborating institutions according to the institutions' own protocols. For TCRbeta analysis, collaborator samples were shipped as frozen whole blood, as isolated PBMCs, or as DNA extracted from either sample type. Remarks on this clone: It has no known antigen specificity. No clone much larger than this one lies a single base away; base qualities are absent.

V loses 0 bases, J loses 14 bases, and the germline ends lie 23 bases apart. Measured from the cysteine to the phenylalanine, the CDR3 is 16 residues long. The retained sequence is limited to the CDR3, 48 bases, with the frame set at the first base. Based on the germline V gene (reference sequence), the CDR1 and CDR2 sequences are PRHDT and FYEKMQ. TCRbeta CDR3 regions were amplified from genomic DNA by means of the immunoSEQ Assay, a bias-controlled multiplex PCR. The authors' analysis ran thus. The number of nucleated cells in each sample was estimated by amplification of reference gene primers within the assay. To quantify the absolute abundance of each unique TCRbeta CDR3 rearrangement, sequence reads were collapsed and filtered. For each sample, productive Simpson clonality was calculated by taking the square root of Simpson's diversity index across productive rearrangements. Here the immuneACCESS table is served through TCRdb, limited to in-frame sequences with V and J called. Missing clones are a known gap in these copies; in checked studies unresolved V genes cover under half, and the rest lacks a known reason. That table is the source of V, J and clone size, and D and trimming were worked out from the DNA. The sample data list 95,000 to 120,000 clones, and about three quarters of these were observed just once. 1.5% to 2% of the sample is in the top ten clones.

Recombination linked TRBV13 to TRBJ2-1; matching of 6 bases hints at TRBD2 as the D gene. The sequenced sample was peripheral blood. This clonotype was obtained from a woman in her thirties or forties with acute or convalescent COVID-19. The DNA sequence follows: TGTGCCAGCAGCTTAGGCCTCACCCTGGCTAGCGATGTGAAGTTCTTC. Its amino acids are CASSLGLTLASDVKFF. The entire variable domain, with the stretches around the CDR3 drawn from the reference TRBV13 and TRBJ2-1 proteins, is AAGVIQSPRHLIKEKRETATLKCYPIPRHDTVYWYQQGPGQDPQFLISFYEKMQSDKGSIPDRFSAQQFSDYHSELNMSSLELGDSALYFCASSLGLTLASDVKFFGPGTRLTVL.